This entry is about one T cell receptor (beta chain). Its antigen specificity is not known. No much larger clonotype is one base removed from it; base qualities were not supplied. The immunoSEQ hsTCRbeta Kit was used to sequence TCR beta CDR3 regions from DNA. Under the source paper's analysis protocol: TCR sequencing data were analysed with the ImmunoSEQ Analyzer. T cell clonality was defined as 1 minus Pielou's evenness, as computed on productive rearrangements. The inverse Simpson index, applied to productive templates, was used to measure T cell diversity. T cell density was defined as TCR beta template counts normalized to usable DNA, with usable DNA estimated by amplification and sequencing of housekeeping genes. Two-sided Kruskal-Wallis tests were used to compare TCR metrics across histologic stages. Not all clones reach the TCRdb copy of this immuneACCESS table, which keeps in-frame sequences only. Checked studies attribute under half of the gap to unresolved V genes and leave the rest unexplained. That table is the source of V, J and clone size, and D and trimming were worked out from the DNA. The sample table records about 41,000 clones; around 80% of these occur just once. In total, the top ten clones hold about 4.3% of the sample.

The CDR3 starts with the cysteine, ends with the phenylalanine, and has 12 residues. Only the CDR3 DNA is retained, 36 bases long and in frame from the first base. For CDR1 and CDR2, the germline V gene lists SGHTA and FQGTGA. Relative to germline, V is 4 bases shorter and J is 4 bases shorter, with 4 bases between their ends. This sample was taken from a study of immune evolution from preneoplasia to lung adenocarcinoma (dated by TCRdb to the early 2020s). Background on the whole study: HLA loss of heterozygosity was observed in about 7%, 15% and 30% of AIS, MIA and ADC lesions, respectively, and was not observed in any AAH lesions. The study used immune gene expression, TCR sequencing and multiplex immunofluorescence to profile the immune contexture of lung adenocarcinoma precursors and invasive adenocarcinoma. Resected precursor lesions (AAH, AIS, MIA) and invasive adenocarcinomas were compared against paired morphologically normal lung tissue. Sample size was determined by specimen availability and not by a prior power calculation. The immune data were integrated with whole exome sequencing and methylation data from the same cohort of nodules. A total of under 60 patients with pulmonary nodules who underwent surgical resection were included in the overall cohort. TCR sequencing data were obtained from about 49 patients. It was reported in the study that 85 to 120 samples were used for TCR sequencing. POLYSOLVER was used to infer Class I HLA alleles from exome data, and LOHHLA was used to detect allele-specific HLA loss.

Here is what the overall study found, with its caveats: Clonality was highest in normal lung, while later-stage lesions appeared to show lower clonality but higher T cell density and diversity. Because all patients came from Japan and China, whether the findings apply to Western populations was uncertain. Findings were based on association rather than direct causation; larger cohorts with long-term follow-up and longitudinal biopsies were deemed needed. Normal lung had the highest top T cell clone frequencies, which appeared to decline progressively from AAH through AIS, MIA and invasive adenocarcinoma. The highest T cell clonality was observed in KRAS-mutant nodules compared with EGFR-mutant or double wild-type lesions.

Resection was performed on patients in Japan or China between the mid-2010s and the late 2010s. Two lung cancer pathologists independently reviewed H&E slides to confirm the histologic diagnosis of every case. Macro-dissection after pathologic assessment enriched premalignant or tumor cells for nucleic acid extraction. The AllPrep DNA/RNA FFPE Kit was used to isolate DNA from FFPE tissue. The rearrangement combines TRBV7-3 with TRBJ2-2; the D gene is unclear. This TCR was recovered from a person aged 55 to 70 with lung adenocarcinoma. The sample taken for sequencing was FFPE invasive lung adenocarcinoma tissue. The cell subset or site label here, explained by the study, means: frankly invasive lung adenocarcinoma (ADC). The base sequence is TGTGCCAGCAGCTACATCACCGGGGAGCTGTTTTTT. Its protein is CASSYITGELFF.